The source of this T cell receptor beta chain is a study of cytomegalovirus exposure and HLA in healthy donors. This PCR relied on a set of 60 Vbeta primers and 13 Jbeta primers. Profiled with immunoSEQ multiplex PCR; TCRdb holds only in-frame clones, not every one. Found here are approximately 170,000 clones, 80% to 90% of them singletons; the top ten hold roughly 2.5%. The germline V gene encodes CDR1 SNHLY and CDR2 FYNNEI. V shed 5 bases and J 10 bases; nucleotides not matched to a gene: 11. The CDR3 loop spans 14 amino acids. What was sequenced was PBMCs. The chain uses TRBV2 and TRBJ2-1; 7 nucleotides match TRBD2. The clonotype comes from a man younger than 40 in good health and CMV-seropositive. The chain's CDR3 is CASSRDGNGGEQFF. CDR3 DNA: TGTGCCAGCAGTCGGGACGGAAACGGGGGGGAGCAGTTCTTC. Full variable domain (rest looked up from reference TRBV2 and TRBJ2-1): EPEVTQTPSHQVTQMGQEVILRCVPISNHLYFYWYRQILGQKVEFLVSFYNNEISEKSEIFDDQFSVERPDGSNFTLKIRSTKLEDSAMYFCASSRDGNGGEQFFGPGTRLTVL.